The rows below give T cell receptor beta chains drawn from one sample of a study of Ad26.COV2.S vaccination and SARS-CoV-2 variants. Only in-frame clones appear in the TCRdb table, and some are missing; sequencing was by immunoSEQ multiplex PCR. The table shows roughly 350,000 clones, with 80% to 90% occurring only once. The sequencing here drew on peripheral blood, taken in a trial of Ad26.COV2.S vaccine versus placebo. These TCRs come from a person aged 18-60 years who received the Ad26.COV2.S COVID-19 vaccine or a placebo. The CDR3 runs from the conserved cysteine through the conserved F or W. A D gene is named only where the DNA matches it firmly. Clone sizes are given selectively: once, few, many, or a class where the clone is expanded.

cdr3_aa,cdr3_nt,v_call,j_call,clone_size,d_call
CASSPGLALDEQFF,TGTGCCAGCAGTCCGGGACTAGCGCTGGATGAGCAGTTCTTC,TRBV11-3,TRBJ2-1,-,TRBD2
CASSQDRTGLGNTIYF,TGCGCCAGCAGCCAAGATAGGACAGGGTTAGGAAACACCATATATTTT,TRBV4-1,TRBJ1-3,-,TRBD1
CASSPPSGGNEQYF,TGTGCCAGCTCACCACCTTCAGGGGGGAACGAGCAGTACTTC,TRBV18,TRBJ2-7,-,-
CATSRGNRENTEAFF,TGTGCCACCAGCAGAGGGAACAGGGAGAACACTGAAGCTTTCTTT,TRBV15,TRBJ1-1,-,-
CASSQEAPYNEQFF,TGCGCCAGCAGCCAAGAGGCCCCCTACAATGAGCAGTTCTTC,TRBV4-1,TRBJ2-1,-,-
CASSLALPGHSIEKLFF,TGTGCCAGCAGCTTAGCGCTTCCTGGACATTCGATCGAAAAACTGTTTTTT,TRBV7-6,TRBJ1-4,-,-
CASSTRTGADYGYTF,TGTGCCAGCAGCACACGGACAGGGGCCGACTATGGCTACACCTTC,TRBV7-2,TRBJ1-2,-,TRBD1
CAIGGADPYNEQFF,TGTGCCATCGGGGGGGCGGACCCTTACAATGAGCAGTTCTTC,TRBV10-3,TRBJ2-1,-,-
CASSPGTANYGYTF,TGTGCCAGCAGCCCAGGGACAGCTAACTATGGCTACACCTTC,TRBV9,TRBJ1-2,-,TRBD1
CASSSGVFSGNTIYF,TGTGCCAGCAGCAGTGGGGTTTTCTCTGGAAACACCATATATTTT,TRBV9,TRBJ1-3,-,-
CASSPGLAGVVSNEQFF,TGTGCCAGCAGTCCGGGACTAGCGGGGGTGGTATCCAATGAGCAGTTCTTC,TRBV6-6,TRBJ2-1,once,TRBD2
CASSVGQGIWAEAFF,TGTGCCAGCTCTGTCGGACAGGGAATTTGGGCTGAAGCTTTCTTT,TRBV3-1/TRBV3-2,TRBJ1-1,-,TRBD1